The 12 T cell receptor beta chains listed next were all sequenced from one sample in a study of human T cells and chemical hapten exposure. The time point is: patch test 1, 2 weeks after DPC sensitization. Specified treatment: therapeutic diphenylcyclopropenone sensitization with weekly scalp DPC. The template was total RNA from unfractionated whole blood. MiXCR, run by TCRdb on the RACE reads, gives a single entry per CDR3 protein. Of 40,000 to 65,000 distinct CDR3 sequences in the sample, 8% to 13% were seen once. The sample was whole blood, taken in connection with sensitization to the hapten diphenylcyclopropenone (DPC). These receptors were taken from a woman aged 35 to 49 with alopecia areata. Some clones in this sample may be carry-over from other donors' samples.

This clonotype was seen a handful of times. The chain links TRBV18 to TRBJ2-6; TRBD2 matches at 11 bases. V trimming: 1 base; J trimming: 2 bases; junction bases outside the gene matches: 10. Looked up from germline, CDR1 is KGHSH and CDR2 is LQKENI. CDR3 length: 20 amino acids. The CDR3 protein is CASSPLALLAGVTGANVLTF. The CDR3 bases are TGTGCCAGCTCACCACTAGCATTACTAGCGGGAGTAACTGGGGCCAACGTCCTGACTTTC.

This clonotype was recorded a few times. The V call is TRBV19, the J call TRBJ2-1, with 11 bases aligning to TRBD2. CDR3 length: 14 residues. Germline V lookup: CDR1 LNHDA, CDR2 SQIVND (reference sequence). The trim removed 4 bases at V and 7 bases at J, leaving 3 bases unmatched. The CDR3 protein is CASSTSGGPNEQFF. As DNA, the CDR3 is TGTGCCAGTAGTACTAGCGGGGGGCCGAATGAGCAGTTCTTC.

The rearrangement uses TRBV2 and TRBJ2-7; tentatively, D is TRBD1 (5 bases). CDR1 and CDR2 from the germline V gene are SNHLY and FYNNEI. Trimming cost V 6 bases and J 5 bases, with 17 bases left between them. This CDR3 spans 14 amino acids. The CDR3 bases are TGTGCCAGCAGGAGCAGGGATATGGTGAACGAGCAGTACTTC. As protein: CASRSRDMVNEQYF.

This clonotype was seen repeatedly, ten times or more. This chain links TRBV3-1 with TRBJ2-3; 12 positions agree with TRBD2. This CDR3 contains 18 residues. The V gene end was trimmed by 4 bases and the J gene end by 5 bases; junction bases not matched to a gene: 13. Per germline, CDR1 LGHDT and CDR2 YNNKEL (reference sequence). The CDR3, as DNA: TGTGCCAGCAGCCTAGGAGGCCGACTAGCGGGAGTGGTAGATACGCAGTATTTT. The encoded protein is CASSLGGRLAGVVDTQYF.

This clonotype appeared many times. This chain links TRBV28 with TRBJ1-5; unclear D gene. The CDR3 runs to 13 residues. V lost 4 bases, J lost 9 bases, and 13 bases lay in between. Germline CDR1 MDHEN, CDR2 SYDVKM. The CDR3 region is CASSSEQLPPQHF. The CDR3 nucleotides are TGTGCCAGCAGTTCTGAACAGCTTCCGCCCCAGCATTTT.

This clonotype was counted between two and nine times. The rearrangement uses TRBV3-1 and TRBJ2-6; either TRBD1 or TRBD2 may fit D (5 bases each). V lost 2 bases to trimming and J lost 4 bases, with 6 bases between them. The CDR3 has 14 residues. Per the germline V gene, CDR1 is LGHDT and CDR2 is YNNKEL (reference sequence). The chain's CDR3 is CASSQRDGANVLTF. CDR3 coding DNA: TGTGCCAGCAGCCAACGGGACGGGGCCAACGTCCTGACTTTC.

In its sample, this clonotype was seen many times. The chain recombines TRBV3-1 with TRBJ2-7; D not certain. Between the trimmed V and J ends, which lost 0 bases and 3 bases, there was a span of 9 bases. The germline gives CDR1 LGHDT, CDR2 YNNKEL (reference sequence). The CDR3 totals 14 residues. For the CDR3, the DNA is TGTGCCAGCAGCCAAGAGGGCGCCGGCTACGAGCAGTACTTC. This translates into CASSQEGAGYEQYF.

This clonotype was observed a few times. The V gene is TRBV14, the J gene TRBJ1-6; no clear D. The V gene lost 3 bases and the J gene lost 5 bases, with 5 bases spanning the gap. This CDR3 has 13 amino acids. Germline loops: CDR1 SGHDN, CDR2 FVKESK. The CDR3 reads CASSQTDNSPLHF. The CDR3 DNA is TGTGCCAGCAGCCAGACGGATAATTCACCCCTCCACTTT.

V and J are TRBV30 and TRBJ2-1; D gene unclear. Trimming stripped 0 bases from V and 5 bases from J, with 5 bases between. Germline assignment: CDR1 GTSNPN and CDR2 SVGIG (reference sequence). The CDR3 has 12 residues. This CDR3 reads CAWSVTDNEQFF. Written as DNA, the CDR3 is TGTGCCTGGAGTGTAACCGACAATGAGCAGTTCTTC. Drawing the rest from reference TRBV30 and TRBJ2-1, the complete variable domain is SQTIHQWPATLVQPVGSPLSLECTVEGTSNPNLYWYRQAAGRGLQLLFYSVGIGQISSEVPQNLSASRPQDRQFILSSKKLLLSDSGFYLCAWSVTDNEQFFGPGTRLTVL.

This rearrangement joins TRBV7-9 to TRBJ1-4; no definite D call. This CDR3 region has 16 residues. V lost 1 base and J 7 bases, leaving 16 bases between the germline ends. Germline loops: CDR1 SEHNR, CDR2 FQNEAQ (reference sequence). In DNA form, the CDR3 reads TGTGCCAGCAGCTTAGGGGCGGGTCAAACGAGTGAAAAACTGTTTTTT. Its translation is CASSLGAGQTSEKLFF.

This clonotype has a handful of counts. The chain recombines TRBV28 with TRBJ2-3; 10 bases are shared with TRBD1. Trimming removed 7 bases from V and 6 bases from J; junction bases left unmatched: 4. This CDR3 region has 13 residues. Germline loops: CDR1 MDHEN, CDR2 SYDVKM. The CDR3 sequence is CASTRQGADTQYF. Written as DNA, the CDR3 is TGTGCCAGCACTCGACAGGGGGCCGATACGCAGTATTTT. The variable domain in full, completed from reference TRBV28 and TRBJ2-3, reads DVKVTQSSRYLVKRTGEKVFLECVQDMDHENMFWYRQDPGLGLRLIYFSYDVKMKEKGDIPEGYSVSREKKERFSLILESASTNQTSMYLCASTRQGADTQYFGPGTRLTVL.

This clonotype came up once. At one boundary the junction diverges from the germline segment, which might be a read error. The chain combines TRBV9 with TRBJ1-3; 12 bases fit TRBD1. Germline values: CDR1 SGDLS, CDR2 YYNGEE. The CDR3 covers 16 residues. CDR3 nucleotide sequence: TGTGCCAGCAGCATCGGGACAGGGGGCTCTGGATACACCATATATTTT. It encodes CASSIGTGGSGYTIYF.